The next 26 T cell receptor beta chains were all read from a single sample in a study. TCRdb passed the 5' RACE reads through MiXCR, listing each CDR3 protein once. This table holds approximately 5,000 distinct CDR3 sequences, roughly 34% found once. Sequencing was performed on naive CD4+ T cells sorted from a lymph node. This sample's subset: naive CD4+ T cells, CD4+CD45RA+CD25-. Receptors originate from a female donor with breast cancer.

The chain is built from TRBV10-3 and TRBJ2-4, with TRBD1 matching 7 bases. CDR3 length: 18 residues. The germline gives CDR1 ENHRY, CDR2 SYGVKD. With V trimmed by 2 bases and J by 0 bases, 10 bases remained unmatched. The CDR3 sequence is CAISEPRQGDLAKNIQYF. The CDR3 region has the DNA TGTGCCATCAGTGAGCCTAGACAGGGAGATCTAGCCAAAAACATTCAGTACTTC.

A note on this clonotype: This may come from a read error, since a much larger clone is one base off. This sequence joins TRBV12-3 or TRBV12-4 and TRBJ2-1; TRBD2 agrees at 7 bases. The CDR3 length is 12 residues. The CDR3 loop reads CASGLLGTKQFF. CDR3 nucleotides: TGTGCCAGCGGTTTACTAGGGACTAAGCAGTTCTTC.

By share, this clonotype ranks as medium-sized. The V call is TRBV5-1, the J call TRBJ2-5; the D gene is possibly TRBD1 (6 bases). Germline V gene sequence: CDR1 SGHRS, CDR2 YFSETQ. Trimming took off 0 bases at V and 3 bases at J, with 6 bases between the two ends. This CDR3 spans 13 amino acids. The CDR3 spells CASSLGTEETQYF. The CDR3, as DNA: TGCGCCAGCAGCTTGGGGACAGAAGAGACCCAGTACTTC. Full variable domain (rest looked up from reference TRBV5-1 and TRBJ2-5): KAGVTQTPRYLIKTRGQQVTLSCSPISGHRSVSWYQQTPGQGLQFLFEYFSETQRNKGNFPGRFSGRQFSNSRSEMNVSTLELGDSALYLCASSLGTEETQYFGPGTRLLVL.

The chain couples TRBV9 to TRBJ1-5, with 7 bases matching TRBD1. CDR1 is SGDLS and CDR2 is YYNGEE in the germline V gene. The trim removed 0 bases at V and 2 bases at J, leaving 5 bases unmatched. This CDR3 is 16 amino acids long. The CDR3 bases are TGTGCCAGCAGCGTAGGGGCAGGGGGGGGCAATCAGCCCCAGCATTTT. It is translated as CASSVGAGGGNQPQHF.

V gene TRBV5-1 combines with J gene TRBJ2-3, with D maybe TRBD1 (5 bases). The ends were cut back, 2 bases at V and 1 base at J, with 14 bases in the middle. The CDR3 length is 16 residues. The germline CDR1 and CDR2 sequences are SGHRS and YFSETQ. The DNA for the CDR3 is TGCGCCAGCAGCTTCCCAGGGTCTAGGGGCACAGATACGCAGTATTTT. The encoded protein is CASSFPGSRGTDTQYF.

This clonotype ranks as medium-sized. This rearrangement joins TRBV24-1 to TRBJ2-3; tentatively, D is TRBD1 or TRBD2 (5 bases each). The CDR3 is made up of 16 amino acids. With 2 bases removed from V and 6 bases from J, the gap between germline ends came to 17 bases. Germline CDR1 is KGHDR and CDR2 is SFDVKD. The CDR3 loop reads CATSDSSRGYGDTQYF. The DNA for the CDR3 is TGTGCCACCAGTGATTCTAGTCGGGGCTACGGGGATACGCAGTATTTT.

In this sample, this clonotype is medium-sized (0.01 to 0.1%). V is TRBV5-1 and J is TRBJ2-3, with D unresolved. The CDR3 consists of 12 residues. The V gene's germline CDR1 is SGHRS and CDR2 YFSETQ. V dropped 0 bases and J dropped 3 bases, with 2 bases sitting between them. The CDR3 sequence: CASSLATDTQYF. The CDR3 DNA follows: TGCGCCAGCAGCTTGGCTACAGATACGCAGTATTTT.

The chain links TRBV6-1 to TRBJ1-1; D may be TRBD1 (5 bases). The CDR3 spans 13 residues. The V and J ends lost 9 bases and 4 bases respectively, with 15 bases between them. CDR1 is MNHNS, CDR2 SASEGT, per germline. The CDR3 region is CASQTVGGTEAFF. In DNA, the CDR3 is TGTGCCAGTCAGACAGTGGGGGGCACTGAAGCTTTCTTT.

Remarks on this clonotype: This sequence may be a read error, since a much larger clone differs from it by one base. The V call is TRBV29-1, the J call TRBJ2-3; tentative D call: TRBD1 (5 bases). Germline V gene lookup returns CDR1 SQVTM and CDR2 ANQGSEA. CDR3 length equals 13 residues. CDR3 loop: CCVRQNVQNTQYF. DNA for the CDR3: TGCTGCGTCCGACAGAACGTACAGAATACGCAGTATTTT.

The V call is TRBV4-3, the J call TRBJ2-1; no definite D call. The germline V gene has CDR1 LGHNA and CDR2 YSLEER. V was shortened by 0 bases and J by 12 bases, with 9 bases between the two germline ends. The CDR3 is made up of 12 amino acids. In DNA, the CDR3 is TGCGCCAGCAGCCAAGATAGAAGATTGCAGTTCTTC. The encoded protein is CASSQDRRLQFF.

This chain uses TRBV4-3 with TRBJ2-5; no clear D gene. Germline CDR1 reads LGHNA; CDR2 reads YSLEER. Trimming removed 0 bases at V and 4 bases at J, with 9 bases between. The CDR3 sequence is 14 residues long. The CDR3 DNA reads as TGCGCCAGCAGCCAAGACTTAGGGTCAGAGACCCAGTACTTC. Protein product: CASSQDLGSETQYF.

This clonotype is medium-sized (0.01 to 0.1%) within its sample. The chain recombines TRBV5-1 with TRBJ2-2, with TRBD2 identical over 12 bases. Germline-derived CDR1 and CDR2 are SGHRS and YFSETQ. The junction had 3 bases not matched to a gene; V was cut back by 6 bases and J by 6 bases. The CDR3 covers 14 residues. The CDR3 sequence: CASTGLAGPGELFF. CDR3 coding DNA: TGCGCCAGCACCGGACTAGCGGGACCCGGGGAGCTGTTTTTT.

The chain joins TRBV7-2 to TRBJ2-2; no clear D gene. Germline CDR1 SGHTA, CDR2 FQGNSA. This CDR3 spans 12 amino acids. The V gene lost 2 bases and the J gene lost 11 bases, with 9 bases spanning the gap. The CDR3 coding sequence is TGTGCCAGCAGCTTAACCACCGAAGAGCTGTTTTTT. The encoded protein is CASSLTTEELFF.

V usage is TRBV20-1 and J usage is TRBJ2-2; 8 bases map to TRBD2. Looked up from germline, CDR1 is DFQATT and CDR2 is SNEGSKA (reference sequence). The CDR3 spans 15 residues. The V segment lost 5 bases and the J segment 5 bases; nucleotides outside the gene matches: 10. CDR3 sequence: CSAGRSTGGTGELFF. CDR3 in DNA: TGCAGTGCTGGCCGTTCAACGGGAGGGACCGGGGAGCTGTTTTTT.

This clonotype is medium-sized in the sample. The rearrangement joins TRBV30 to TRBJ1-1, with 9 bases aligning to TRBD1. The trim removed 4 bases at V and 10 bases at J, leaving 7 bases unmatched. Germline values: CDR1 GTSNPN, CDR2 SVGIG (reference sequence). The CDR3 is 12 amino acids. The CDR3 protein is CAWTLDRGLAFF. The CDR3 DNA is TGTGCCTGGACCTTGGACAGGGGTTTAGCTTTCTTT. Using reference TRBV30 and TRBJ1-1 for the parts outside the CDR3, the full variable domain is SQTIHQWPATLVQPVGSPLSLECTVEGTSNPNLYWYRQAAGRGLQLLFYSVGIGQISSEVPQNLSASRPQDRQFILSSKKLLLSDSGFYLCAWTLDRGLAFFGQGTRLTVV.

This chain links TRBV11-2 with TRBJ2-6, with 8 positions matching TRBD1. This CDR3 is 19 amino acids long. J gave up 1 base and V 5 bases, and 13 bases lay outside the gene matches. Germline loops: CDR1 SGHAT, CDR2 FQNNGV. The CDR3, as DNA: TGTGCCAGCAGCACAGGGGTGAGGACAGGGAATTCTGGGGCCAACGTCCTGACTTTC. Protein product: CASSTGVRTGNSGANVLTF. The whole variable domain, filled in from reference TRBV11-2 and TRBJ2-6, reads EAGVAQSPRYKIIEKRQSVAFWCNPISGHATLYWYQQILGQGPKLLIQFQNNGVVDDSQLPKDRFSAERLKGVDSTLKIQPAKLEDSAVYLCASSTGVRTGNSGANVLTFGAGSRLTVL.

By sample fraction, this clonotype is medium-sized. The chain recombines TRBV7-3 with TRBJ2-1, with TRBD2 matching over 7 bases. This CDR3 contains 13 residues. The junction had 6 bases not matched to a gene; V was cut back by 5 bases and J by 8 bases. Looked up from germline, CDR1 is SGHTA and CDR2 is FQGTGA. This CDR3 is CASSRAGRDEQFF. The CDR3 coding sequence is TGTGCCAGCAGCAGGGCTGGGAGGGATGAGCAGTTCTTC.

In its sample, this clonotype was seen a few times. The V gene is TRBV23-1, the J gene TRBJ1-3; a possible D gene is TRBD1 (5 bases). TRBV23-1 is sorted into the ORF group, with uncertain function. The CDR3 is 18 residues long. The germline V and J ends were trimmed by 3 bases and 1 base, with 19 bases remaining between them. CDR3 loop: CASSHPTKGNLSGNTIYF. In nucleotides, the CDR3 is TGCGCCAGCAGTCATCCCACTAAGGGGAACTTATCTGGAAACACCATATATTTT.

By share, this clonotype counts as medium-sized. This rearrangement joins TRBV29-1 to TRBJ2-1; D may match TRBD1 or TRBD2 (5 bases each). The V and J ends lost 1 base and 0 bases respectively, with 7 bases between them. Germline lookup yields CDR1 SQVTM and CDR2 ANQGSEA. This CDR3 has 14 amino acids. This CDR3 reads CSVEGGSSYNEQFF. In nucleotides, the CDR3 is TGCAGCGTTGAAGGGGGGAGCTCCTACAATGAGCAGTTCTTC.

This rearrangement joins TRBV20-1 to TRBJ2-3, with D unresolved. Germline V gene sequence: CDR1 DFQATT, CDR2 SNEGSKA (reference sequence). V was pared by 3 bases and J by 2 bases, with 18 bases between. The CDR3 length is 16 residues. The CDR3 loop is CSASPSHATNTDTQYF. The CDR3 DNA follows: TGCAGTGCTAGTCCCTCCCATGCAACTAACACAGATACGCAGTATTTT.

The chain is built from TRBV4-2 and TRBJ1-5, with D possibly being TRBD1 (5 bases). Germline CDR1 LGHNA, CDR2 YNFKEQ. Trimming stripped 1 base from V and 7 bases from J, with 14 bases between. This CDR3 has 15 amino acids. The CDR3 loop is CASSQVGAEGQPQHF. In DNA form, the CDR3 reads TGTGCCAGCAGCCAAGTTGGGGCAGAAGGCCAGCCCCAGCATTTT.

The chain uses TRBV6-2 or TRBV6-3 and TRBJ2-1, with 11 bases that match TRBD2. Germline lookup yields CDR1 MNHEY and CDR2 SVGEGT. The CDR3 sequence is 17 residues long. V gave up 7 bases and J gave up 4 bases; unmatched junction bases: 12. Here the CDR3 reads CASTARTSGSRYNEQFF. CDR3 bases: TGTGCCAGCACCGCGAGAACTAGCGGGAGTAGGTACAATGAGCAGTTCTTC.

This sequence joins TRBV7-6 and TRBJ1-2; perhaps TRBD1 as D (5 bases). The CDR3 spans 15 residues. The germline V gene has CDR1 SGHVS and CDR2 FNYEAQ. V shed 4 bases and J shed 0 bases, with 12 bases lying between them. CDR3 amino acids: CASSSLGDPNYGYTF. In DNA, the CDR3 is TGTGCCAGCAGCTCTCTGGGGGACCCTAACTATGGCTACACCTTC.

This clonotype was seen a handful of times. This chain links TRBV2 with TRBJ2-7; TRBD1 is a possible D gene (6 bases). The CDR3 loop spans 14 amino acids. Germline values: CDR1 SNHLY, CDR2 FYNNEI. The ends were cut back, 7 bases at V and 2 bases at J, with 15 bases in the middle. In DNA, the CDR3 is TGTGCCAGCAAGGTACAGGGTCAAGCCTACGAGCAGTACTTC. Translated: CASKVQGQAYEQYF.

This clonotype is medium-sized by share. The V gene is TRBV29-1, the J gene TRBJ1-4; D gene uncertain. This CDR3 region has 14 residues. Per the germline V gene, CDR1 is SQVTM and CDR2 is ANQGSEA. V shed 6 bases and J shed 5 bases, with 16 bases lying between them. DNA of the CDR3: TGCAGCGTCCCGTCATCGAGTTTCAATGAAAAACTGTTTTTT. The encoded protein is CSVPSSSFNEKLFF. The complete variable domain, with remaining parts taken from reference TRBV29-1 and TRBJ1-4, reads SAVISQKPSRDICQRGTSLTIQCQVDSQVTMMFWYRQQPGQSLTLIATANQGSEATYESGFVIDKFPISRPNLTFSTLTVSNMSPEDSSIYLCSVPSSSFNEKLFFGSGTQLSVL.

In its sample, this clonotype is medium-sized. The V and J genes are TRBV28 and TRBJ1-3; 9 bases are a match to TRBD1. V lost 6 bases, J lost 4 bases, and 4 bases stayed unmatched. Germline assignment: CDR1 MDHEN and CDR2 SYDVKM. CDR3 size: 14 residues. Written as DNA, the CDR3 is TGTGCCAGCAGGACAGGGGGATCAGGAAACACCATATATTTT. Encoded protein: CASRTGGSGNTIYF.